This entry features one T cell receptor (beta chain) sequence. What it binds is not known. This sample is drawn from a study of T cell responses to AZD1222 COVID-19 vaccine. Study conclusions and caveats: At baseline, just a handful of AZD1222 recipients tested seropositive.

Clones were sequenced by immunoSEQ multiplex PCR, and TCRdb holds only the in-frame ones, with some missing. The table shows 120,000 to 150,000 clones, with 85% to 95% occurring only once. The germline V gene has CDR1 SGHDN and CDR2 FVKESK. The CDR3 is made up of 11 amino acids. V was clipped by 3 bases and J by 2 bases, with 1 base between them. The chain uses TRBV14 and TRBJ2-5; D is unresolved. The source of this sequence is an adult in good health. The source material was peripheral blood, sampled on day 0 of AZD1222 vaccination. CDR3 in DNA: TGTGCCAGCAGCCATCAAGAGACCCAGTACTTC. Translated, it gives CASSHQETQYF.